These 32 T cell receptor beta chains share one sample of origin, sequenced in a study of T cell responses to AZD1222 COVID-19 vaccine. This table comes from immunoSEQ multiplex PCR, and its TCRdb copy is limited to in-frame clones, with some not included. This table holds about 78,000 clones, 75% to 90% found once. Here the sequenced sample was peripheral blood, taken 28 days after the second AZD1222 dose. All receptors derive from an adult who received the AZD1222 COVID-19 vaccine.

This clone occurred a few times. The V gene is TRBV18, the J gene TRBJ1-5; TRBD1 matches at 9 bases. The CDR3 is made up of 15 amino acids. Germline loops: CDR1 KGHSH, CDR2 LQKENI. Germline trimming cut 3 bases from V and 7 bases from J; bases unmatched to any gene: 7. DNA of the CDR3: TGTGCCAGCTCACCCGGGACAGGGATCAAACAGCCCCAGCATTTT. It yields the protein CASSPGTGIKQPQHF.

The genes are TRBV11-2 and TRBJ1-1, with D possibly matching TRBD1 (5 bases). V shed 5 bases and J shed 4 bases, with 17 bases lying between them. This CDR3 region has 15 residues. Germline assignment: CDR1 SGHAT and CDR2 FQNNGV. The CDR3 loop reads CASSLQGALGTEAFF. CDR3 DNA sequence: TGTGCCAGCAGCCTTCAGGGTGCCCTGGGCACTGAAGCTTTCTTT.

The CDR3 sequence: CAISERGEGTSGALLTNTGELFF. As DNA, the CDR3 is TGTGCCATCAGTGAGCGGGGAGAAGGGACTAGCGGGGCCCTACTAACGAACACCGGGGAGCTGTTTTTT. This chain uses TRBV10-3 with TRBJ2-2; TRBD2 agrees at 13 bases. This CDR3 contains 23 residues. V was clipped by 2 bases and J by 0 bases; unmatched bases: 18. Germline V lookup: CDR1 ENHRY, CDR2 SYGVKD.

This chain links TRBV2 with TRBJ1-5; TRBD1 agrees at 12 bases. V shed 5 bases, J shed 2 bases, and the junction held 10 bases outside the gene matches. CDR1 SNHLY and CDR2 FYNNEI come from the germline V gene. This CDR3 is built from 18 residues. The CDR3 sequence: CASSRGQGARGGNQPQHF. The CDR3 DNA is TGTGCCAGCAGTCGGGGACAGGGGGCCCGGGGGGGCAATCAGCCCCAGCATTTT.

The rearrangement joins TRBV6-5 to TRBJ2-1; D unresolved. Deletions cut 10 bases from V and 7 bases from J, with 14 bases between. Germline CDR1 and CDR2: MNHEY and SVGAGI. The CDR3 totals 12 residues. CDR3: CATRTLGNEQFF. CDR3 nucleotides: TGTGCCACCCGGACCCTAGGGAATGAGCAGTTCTTC.

This CDR3 is CASSIDRGLLSYEQYF. CDR3 in DNA: TGCGCCAGCAGCATTGACAGGGGTCTTCTGTCCTACGAGCAGTACTTC. This chain uses TRBV5-1 with TRBJ2-7, with TRBD1 matching 8 bases. Trimming removed 4 bases from V and 1 base from J; junction bases left unmatched: 10. The germline gives CDR1 SGHRS, CDR2 YFSETQ. The CDR3 runs to 16 residues.

The chain uses TRBV4-1 and TRBJ1-1; 7 bases are shared with TRBD1. The CDR3 is 14 residues long. V gave up 6 bases and J gave up 10 bases; unmatched junction bases: 14. Germline loops: CDR1 MGHRA, CDR2 YSYEKL. The DNA of the CDR3 is TGCGCCAGCAGGACCGACAGGGCCCCTCGACGAGCTTTCTTT. Amino acids: CASRTDRAPRRAFF.

The V call is TRBV19, the J call TRBJ1-1; a weak D match, TRBD1 (5 bases). Germline CDR1 is LNHDA and CDR2 is SQIVND (reference sequence). Trimming removed 6 bases at V and 5 bases at J, with 28 bases between. The CDR3 has 18 residues. As DNA, the CDR3 is TGTGCCAGTAGGCCTGGGGGGACGGATAAAAGCGGGAGGACTGAAGCTTTCTTT. This sequence encodes CASRPGGTDKSGRTEAFF.

The chain couples TRBV7-2 to TRBJ2-1; TRBD2 might be the D (5 bases). This CDR3 spans 15 amino acids. Trimming took 0 bases from V and 5 from J, leaving 11 bases between them. Per germline, CDR1 SGHTA and CDR2 FQGNSA. CDR3 loop: CASSLATGYNNEQFF. In DNA form, the CDR3 reads TGTGCCAGCAGCTTAGCGACGGGGTACAACAATGAGCAGTTCTTC.

This chain joins TRBV3-1 (or the pseudogene TRBV3-2) and TRBJ1-6; TRBD1 matches at 8 bases. Per the germline V gene, CDR1 is LGHDT and CDR2 is YNNKEL (reference sequence). The CDR3 is made up of 14 amino acids. V lost 4 bases, J lost 10 bases, and 6 bases stayed unmatched. CDR3 loop: CASSLRQGQSPLHF. DNA for the CDR3: TGTGCCAGCAGCCTTCGACAGGGGCAATCACCCCTCCACTTT.

The V call is TRBV24-1, the J call TRBJ2-1; D may be TRBD2 (6 bases). CDR3 length equals 15 residues. V gave up 5 bases and J gave up 6 bases, with 16 bases separating them. Germline CDR1 reads KGHDR; CDR2 reads SFDVKD. CDR3 bases: TGTGCCACCAGTGCTCCGGGGACTGTCGGCAATGAGCAGTTCTTC. Amino acids: CATSAPGTVGNEQFF.

The chain carries TRBV9 and TRBJ1-6; D gene ambiguous. The germline V gene has CDR1 SGDLS and CDR2 YYNGEE. Trimming removed 5 bases from V and 12 bases from J, with 12 bases in between. The CDR3 sequence is 12 residues long. The CDR3 DNA is TGTGCCAGCAGGGGGTGGGAAGGACCCCTCCACTTT. Translated, it gives CASRGWEGPLHF.

The chain combines TRBV7-3 with TRBJ2-2, with 7 bases matching TRBD1. The CDR3 length is 17 residues. V trimming: 0 bases; J trimming: 5 bases; junction bases outside the gene matches: 9. Germline V CDR1 and CDR2: SGHTA, FQGTGA. The CDR3 loop reads CASSLTDRDELTGELFF. For the CDR3, the DNA is TGTGCCAGCAGCTTAACAGACAGGGATGAACTAACCGGGGAGCTGTTTTTT.

This chain links TRBV6-5 with TRBJ2-7; the match to TRBD1 covers 9 bases. V shed 4 bases and J 7 bases; nucleotides not matched to a gene: 8. The CDR3 contains 14 residues. The germline V gene has CDR1 MNHEY and CDR2 SVGAGI. CDR3 protein: CASSLPGQGEEQYF. The CDR3 region has the DNA TGTGCCAGCAGTTTACCGGGACAGGGAGAAGAGCAGTACTTC.

The V gene is TRBV2, the J gene TRBJ1-4; 8 nucleotides agree with TRBD1. The germline CDR1 and CDR2 sequences are SNHLY and FYNNEI. CDR3 length: 15 amino acids. J was trimmed by 5 bases and V by 6 bases; bases with no gene match: 8. As DNA, the CDR3 is TGTGCCAGCAGGGTCACAGGGGGTTCCAATGAAAAACTGTTTTTT. This translates into CASRVTGGSNEKLFF.

J is TRBJ2-6 and V is TRBV29-1; D gene unclear. Germline V gene lookup returns CDR1 SQVTM and CDR2 ANQGSEA. V was pared by 0 bases and J by 0 bases, with 3 bases between. The CDR3 is 14 amino acids. In nucleotides, the CDR3 is TGCAGCGTTGAAGATATCTCTGGGGCCAACGTCCTGACTTTC. Translating gives CSVEDISGANVLTF.

This clone was found a few times. The chain is built from TRBV19 and TRBJ2-1; 13 bases map to TRBD2. The CDR3 runs 15 residues. The germline CDR1 and CDR2 sequences are LNHDA and SQIVND (reference sequence). V lost 7 bases, J lost 10 bases, and 10 bases stayed unmatched. As DNA, the CDR3 is TGTGCCAGTACCACCCGGACTAGCGGGGGAAGAGAGCAGTTCTTC. It yields the protein CASTTRTSGGREQFF.

CDR3 region: CASRRDSNTEAFF. The CDR3, as DNA: TGTGCCAGCAGGCGGGACAGTAACACTGAAGCTTTCTTT. The chain has TRBV6-5 and TRBJ1-1, with 7 nucleotides matching TRBD1. The length of the CDR3 is 13 residues. The V gene's germline CDR1 is MNHEY and CDR2 SVGAGI. V lost 6 bases, J lost 2 bases, and 3 bases stayed unmatched.

The genes are TRBV4-1 and TRBJ1-1; no clear D. The CDR3 is 17 residues long. CDR1 and CDR2 (germline): MGHRA, YSYEKL. V was clipped by 4 bases and J by 0 bases, with 18 bases between them. The CDR3 region has the DNA TGCGCCAGCAGCCTAAGGGCGCCAACTTTAATGAACACTGAAGCTTTCTTT. Its translation is CASSLRAPTLMNTEAFF.

This clone was counted only a few times. This chain uses TRBV4-1 with TRBJ1-4; unclear D gene. The ends were cut back, 3 bases at V and 15 bases at J, with 11 bases in the middle. CDR3 length: 11 residues. Germline V gives CDR1 MGHRA, CDR2 YSYEKL. CDR3 sequence (DNA): TGCGCCAGCAGCCAGGGAAAGGAGGTGTTTTTT. Translating it yields CASSQGKEVFF.

This chain joins TRBV27 and TRBJ1-2; the match to TRBD1 covers 8 bases. Germline assignment: CDR1 MNHEY and CDR2 SMNVEV (reference sequence). The J segment lost 4 bases and the V segment lost 5 bases, leaving 3 bases of the junction unmatched. CDR3 length: 13 amino acids. CDR3 coding DNA: TGTGCCAGCAGTCCAGGGGGCGGCTATGGCTACACCTTC. It encodes CASSPGGGYGYTF.

This CDR3 reads CASSQDYRENEKLFF. The DNA for the CDR3 is TGCGCCAGCAGCCAAGATTACAGAGAAAATGAAAAACTGTTTTTT. This chain uses TRBV4-3 with TRBJ1-4, with D unresolved. CDR1 and CDR2 from the germline V gene are LGHNA and YSLEER. The CDR3 covers 15 residues. Between the trimmed V and J ends, which lost 0 bases and 5 bases, there was a span of 10 bases.

V usage is TRBV2 and J usage is TRBJ2-2; D might be TRBD1 (5 bases). Germline assignment: CDR1 SNHLY and CDR2 FYNNEI. Trimming took 10 bases from V and 0 from J, leaving 9 bases between them. The CDR3 is 13 amino acids. CDR3 nucleotides: TGTGCCACTACAGGCCCGAACACCGGGGAGCTGTTTTTT. Its translation: CATTGPNTGELFF.

The chain links TRBV6-5 to TRBJ1-5, with unresolved D. V lost 9 bases to trimming and J lost 4 bases, with 13 bases between them. CDR1 is MNHEY, CDR2 SVGAGI, per germline. The CDR3 totals 13 residues. DNA for the CDR3: TGTGCCAGTACCTGGGGAGGGAATCAGCCCCAGCATTTT. This codes for CASTWGGNQPQHF.

The chain combines TRBV19 with TRBJ1-5, with D unresolved. Germline CDR1 reads LNHDA; CDR2 reads SQIVND (reference sequence). Trimming shortened V by 6 bases and J by 4 bases, and 16 bases separated the two germline ends. The CDR3 contains 15 residues. CDR3 loop: CASSPGRARNQPQHF. The CDR3 DNA sequence: TGTGCCAGTAGCCCAGGTAGGGCGCGGAATCAGCCCCAGCATTTT.

The chain uses TRBV5-1 and TRBJ2-3, with TRBD2 as a possible D gene (5 bases). V was clipped by 4 bases and J by 2 bases, with 14 bases between them. The CDR3 spans 15 residues. Germline CDR1 and CDR2: SGHRS and YFSETQ. The CDR3 sequence: CASSAGNVFTDTQYF. In DNA, the CDR3 is TGCGCCAGCAGCGCCGGGAATGTCTTCACAGATACGCAGTATTTT.

The chain combines TRBV18 with TRBJ1-1, with a weak D call TRBD1 (5 bases). Germline V gives CDR1 KGHSH, CDR2 LQKENI. The length of the CDR3 is 15 residues. Trimming left V 4 bases short and J 3 bases short, with 15 bases between. CDR3 bases: TGTGCCAGCTCACGTCAGGGACTTCGGGACACTGAAGCTTTCTTT. It yields the protein CASSRQGLRDTEAFF.

The V call is TRBV9, the J call TRBJ2-7, with 8 bases aligning to TRBD2. This CDR3 contains 15 residues. Trimming cost V 0 bases and J 6 bases; bases outside gene matches: 8. In germline, CDR1 is SGDLS, CDR2 YYNGEE. The chain's CDR3 is CASSVDSGGLGEQYF. The CDR3 DNA reads TGTGCCAGCAGCGTAGACTCGGGGGGGCTTGGCGAGCAGTACTTC. Variable domain in full (rest from reference TRBV9 and TRBJ2-7): DSGVTQTPKHLITATGQRVTLRCSPRSGDLSVYWYQQSLDQGLQFLIQYYNGEERAKGNILERFSAQQFPDLHSELNLSSLELGDSALYFCASSVDSGGLGEQYFGPGTRLTVT.

This sequence joins TRBV19 and TRBJ2-3; TRBD1 agrees at 9 bases. The CDR3 runs 15 residues. Germline V gene data show CDR1 as LNHDA and CDR2 as SQIVND (reference sequence). Losses at the gene ends were 6 bases for V and 6 bases for J; bases not matched to a gene: 10. CDR3 residues: CASSNYRGPRDTQYF. In DNA, the CDR3 is TGTGCCAGTAGCAACTACAGGGGGCCAAGGGATACGCAGTATTTT.

The rearrangement uses TRBV30 and TRBJ2-5, with D perhaps TRBD1 (6 bases). The germline CDR1 and CDR2 sequences are GTSNPN and SVGIG (reference sequence). CDR3 length: 15 residues. Trimming shortened V by 3 bases and J by 4 bases, and 18 bases separated the two germline ends. DNA of the CDR3: TGTGCCTGGAGCAGACACAGTGGGGGCCCAGAGACCCAGTACTTC. Its translation is CAWSRHSGGPETQYF. Full variable domain (remainder filled in from reference TRBV30 and TRBJ2-5): SQTIHQWPATLVQPVGSPLSLECTVEGTSNPNLYWYRQAAGRGLQLLFYSVGIGQISSEVPQNLSASRPQDRQFILSSKKLLLSDSGFYLCAWSRHSGGPETQYFGPGTRLLVL.

This chain uses TRBV9 with TRBJ1-5; D uncertain. The CDR3 spans 14 residues. Germline V gene lookup returns CDR1 SGDLS and CDR2 YYNGEE. V dropped 0 bases and J dropped 4 bases, with 8 bases sitting between them. CDR3 coding DNA: TGTGCCAGCAGCGTAGATAATAGGAATCAGCCCCAGCATTTT. Protein: CASSVDNRNQPQHF.

The rearrangement uses TRBV5-1 and TRBJ1-1, with D possibly being TRBD1 (5 bases). The germline CDR1 and CDR2 sequences are SGHRS and YFSETQ. The CDR3 is 15 amino acids. The ends were cut back, 4 bases at V and 1 base at J, with 14 bases in the middle. CDR3 bases: TGCGCCAGCAGCGTGACCGGGACTCAGAACACTGAAGCTTTCTTT. The encoded protein is CASSVTGTQNTEAFF.